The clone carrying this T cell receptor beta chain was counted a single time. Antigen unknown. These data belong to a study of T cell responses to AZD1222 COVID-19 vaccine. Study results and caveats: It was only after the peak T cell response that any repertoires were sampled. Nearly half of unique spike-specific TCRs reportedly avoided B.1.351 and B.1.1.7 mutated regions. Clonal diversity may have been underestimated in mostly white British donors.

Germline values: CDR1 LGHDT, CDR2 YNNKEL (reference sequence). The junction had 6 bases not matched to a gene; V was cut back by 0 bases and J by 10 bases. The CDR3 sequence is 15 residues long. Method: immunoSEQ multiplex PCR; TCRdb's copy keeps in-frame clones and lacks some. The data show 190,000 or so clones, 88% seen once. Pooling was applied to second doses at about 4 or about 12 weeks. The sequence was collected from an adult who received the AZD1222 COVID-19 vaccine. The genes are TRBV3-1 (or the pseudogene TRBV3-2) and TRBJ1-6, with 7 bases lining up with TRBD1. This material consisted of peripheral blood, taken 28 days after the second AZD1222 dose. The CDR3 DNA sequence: TGTGCCAGCAGCCAAGATAAGGCAGGGGGATCACCCCTCCACTTT. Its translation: CASSQDKAGGSPLHF.